Described below is a single T cell receptor beta chain sequence and its context. Its matching antigen is unknown. CDR3 length: 14 amino acids. The germline V gene encodes CDR1 SGDLS and CDR2 YYNGEE. V lost 0 bases and J lost 7, with 10 bases in between. These data originate in a study of T cell responses to AZD1222 COVID-19 vaccine. Study at large: It was second doses at about 4 or about 12 weeks that were pooled.

Regarding the study as a whole: In all cases, repertoires were sampled only after the peak T cell response. Increases in Spike-specific TCR breadth and depth were seen after two AZD1222 doses.

TCRdb's table, derived via immunoSEQ multiplex PCR, lists solely in-frame clones and lacks some. The data hold fewer than 110,000 clones, with roughly nine tenths observed a single time. The sequence derives from an adult in good health. The specimen comprised peripheral blood, sampled on day 0 of AZD1222 vaccination. The chain links TRBV9 to TRBJ2-2, with D tentatively TRBD2 (5 bases). CDR3 nucleotides: TGTGCCAGCAGCGTAGTGTCGGGGAACGGGGAGCTGTTTTTT. It yields the protein CASSVVSGNGELFF.